This T cell receptor (beta chain) was recorded in a study of cytomegalovirus exposure and HLA in healthy donors. In the study overall: One earlier analysis, a look at 150 million to 200 million T cells, found some 100 million unique TCR beta sequences.

Donors were ostensibly healthy at sampling, although undocumented immune exposures were probable. With 60 Vbeta and 13 Jbeta primers, the PCR was carried out. The method was immunoSEQ multiplex PCR; TCRdb's version includes in-frame clones alone and lacks a portion of them. The data contain approximately 170,000 clones, 70% of them singletons. To note about this clone: As yet, its antigen is unknown.

The V and J ends lost 5 bases and 8 bases respectively, with 9 bases between them. This CDR3 spans 11 amino acids. Germline V gives CDR1 SNHLY, CDR2 FYNNEI. Notes on the study in general: Previous analysis showed most TCR beta V segments were productive about 87% or about 30% of the time. Upon later analysis, TCR association rates were observed to vary by HLA locus, being highest for DRB1 and lowest for HLA-C.

The sequence came from a young man in good health and CMV-seropositive. The sample consisted of PBMCs. The chain couples TRBV2 to TRBJ1-2; D gene unclear. CDR3 DNA: TGTGCCAGCAGTCCCGAACGGGGCTACACCTTC. It translates to CASSPERGYTF.